This T cell receptor beta chain was sequenced for a study of T cells after yellow fever vaccination. In the study overall: Preparing low-cell-number fractions relied on SMART-Seq v4 Ultra Low Input.

This CDR3 region has 13 residues. Germline lookup yields CDR1 DFQATT and CDR2 SNEGSKA (reference sequence). V was shortened by 6 bases and J by 4 bases, with 15 bases between the two germline ends. Study observations and caveats: The secondary response was weaker, and its peak arrived faster, on day 5 versus 15. Post-booster repertoires contained most primary-vaccination clones again (approximately 97% CD4, around 88% CD8). A small proportion of clonotypes was detected in both the CD4 and CD8 compartments.

In this sample, this clonotype turned up many times. The antigen is not known. One entry per CDR3 protein, called by TCRdb with MiXCR from the 5' RACE reads. The repertoire holds about 330,000 distinct CDR3 sequences, with 8% to 9.5% as singletons. V and J are TRBV20-1 and TRBJ2-5, with D possibly being TRBD2 (6 bases). Sequencing was performed on PBMCs, taken about 49 days after the first yellow fever vaccination. The source of this sequence is a man younger than 30 who received the YFV17D yellow fever vaccine. The CDR3 nucleotides are TGCAGTGCCTTTATCCGGGGAGGAGAGACCCAGTACTTC. It codes for CSAFIRGGETQYF.